Listed below are T cell receptor beta chains from one sample, sequenced in a study of T cell responses to AZD1222 COVID-19 vaccine. The repertoire was sequenced with immunoSEQ multiplex PCR; TCRdb's copy has only in-frame clones and lacks some. The sample holds some 110,000 clones, around 91% seen once. This specimen was peripheral blood, taken on day 0 of AZD1222 vaccination. The receptors originated from an adult in good health. Each CDR3 is given with its conserved first and last residue. Each record gives: J gene, D gene, V gene, clone size, CDR3 DNA, CDR3 protein. The D gene is left open where the match is weak. Size is omitted from some rows. Given values are once, few, many or a class for expanded clones.

j_call: TRBJ2-1; d_call: NA; v_call: TRBV9; clone_size: NA; cdr3_nt: TGTGCCAGCAGCGTAGATCTGGGAGCCTACAATGAGCAGTTCTTC; cdr3_aa: CASSVDLGAYNEQFF
j_call: TRBJ1-6; d_call: TRBD1; v_call: TRBV9; clone_size: NA; cdr3_nt: TGTGCCAGCAGCCCCACGACAGGGGACGGATCACCCCTCCACTTT; cdr3_aa: CASSPTTGDGSPLHF
j_call: TRBJ2-2; d_call: TRBD1; v_call: TRBV6-5; clone_size: NA; cdr3_nt: TGTGCCATTTCGACGGGACAGGGATACACCGGGGAGCTGTTTTTT; cdr3_aa: CAISTGQGYTGELFF
j_call: TRBJ1-5; d_call: NA; v_call: TRBV30; clone_size: NA; cdr3_nt: TGTGCCTGGAGTGAGGGGACTTTTACTCATCAGCCCCAGCATTTT; cdr3_aa: CAWSEGTFTHQPQHF
j_call: TRBJ1-5; d_call: NA; v_call: TRBV5-3; clone_size: NA; cdr3_nt: TGTGCCAGAAGCTTGAGAACTAAGGAGGGCAATCAGCCCCAGCATTTT; cdr3_aa: CARSLRTKEGNQPQHF
j_call: TRBJ1-5; d_call: TRBD1; v_call: TRBV18; clone_size: NA; cdr3_nt: TGTGCCAGCTCACTTGGACAGGGGACGAATCAGCCCCAGCATTTT; cdr3_aa: CASSLGQGTNQPQHF
j_call: TRBJ1-1; d_call: NA; v_call: TRBV7-3; clone_size: NA; cdr3_nt: TGTGCCAGCAGCTTAAATGGCGGGTCTTCTGCGATCGGGGCTTTCTTT; cdr3_aa: CASSLNGGSSAIGAFF
j_call: TRBJ2-5; d_call: NA; v_call: TRBV13; clone_size: NA; cdr3_nt: TGTGCCAGCAGCTCCAGCCAGGGGAGGGTAGAGACCCAGTACTTC; cdr3_aa: CASSSSQGRVETQYF
j_call: TRBJ2-1; d_call: NA; v_call: TRBV7-6; clone_size: NA; cdr3_nt: TGTGCCAGCAGCTTAGTCTGGGGGAGCGGAGATTATGAGCAGTTCTTC; cdr3_aa: CASSLVWGSGDYEQFF
j_call: TRBJ2-7; d_call: NA; v_call: TRBV5-1; clone_size: NA; cdr3_nt: TGCGCCAGCAGCTTGGTCGGCGGCGAGCAGTACTTC; cdr3_aa: CASSLVGGEQYF
j_call: TRBJ2-1; d_call: TRBD1; v_call: TRBV2; clone_size: NA; cdr3_nt: TGTGCCAGCACCAAGGGACAGGAGTACAATGAGCAGTTCTTC; cdr3_aa: CASTKGQEYNEQFF
j_call: TRBJ2-7; d_call: TRBD2; v_call: TRBV9; clone_size: NA; cdr3_nt: TGTGCCAGCAGCGTGGGGGGGTCCTACGAGCAGTACTTC; cdr3_aa: CASSVGGSYEQYF
j_call: TRBJ1-2; d_call: TRBD1; v_call: TRBV11-2; clone_size: NA; cdr3_nt: TGTGCCAGCAGCCCCGGACAGGCCAGCTATGGCTACACCTTC; cdr3_aa: CASSPGQASYGYTF
j_call: TRBJ1-5; d_call: TRBD1; v_call: TRBV6-5; clone_size: NA; cdr3_nt: TGTGCCAGCAGGACGGACAGGGGCGGCAATCAGCCCCAGCATTTT; cdr3_aa: CASRTDRGGNQPQHF
j_call: TRBJ2-7; d_call: NA; v_call: TRBV5-5; clone_size: once; cdr3_nt: TGTGCCAGCAGCTTAGACAGGATCTACGAGCAGTACTTC; cdr3_aa: CASSLDRIYEQYF
j_call: TRBJ1-1; d_call: NA; v_call: TRBV18; clone_size: once; cdr3_nt: TGTGCCAGCTCACCAAGAGGGGACACTGAAGCTTTCTTT; cdr3_aa: CASSPRGDTEAFF
j_call: TRBJ2-4; d_call: TRBD2; v_call: TRBV5-1; clone_size: NA; cdr3_nt: TGCGCCAGCAGCTTGAGCGGGGGACTAGCCAAAAACATTCAGTACTTC; cdr3_aa: CASSLSGGLAKNIQYF
j_call: TRBJ2-2; d_call: TRBD1; v_call: TRBV4-1; clone_size: NA; cdr3_nt: TGCGCCAGCAGCCTGGGACAGGGGGTGACCGGGGAGCTGTTTTTT; cdr3_aa: CASSLGQGVTGELFF
j_call: TRBJ2-2; d_call: NA; v_call: TRBV6-5; clone_size: NA; cdr3_nt: TGTGCCAGCAGTTACGCCCGGGCTACGAACACCGGGGAGCTGTTTTTT; cdr3_aa: CASSYARATNTGELFF
j_call: TRBJ2-2; d_call: TRBD2; v_call: TRBV19; clone_size: NA; cdr3_nt: TGTGCCAGTAGAAGGCGGGGGGGCACCGGGGAGCTGTTTTTT; cdr3_aa: CASRRRGGTGELFF
j_call: TRBJ1-1; d_call: NA; v_call: TRBV5-1; clone_size: NA; cdr3_nt: TGCGCCAGCAGCTTGGTAGGAGGGGGCACTGAAGCTTTCTTT; cdr3_aa: CASSLVGGGTEAFF
j_call: TRBJ1-2; d_call: TRBD1; v_call: TRBV6-4; clone_size: NA; cdr3_nt: TGTGCCAGCAGAAAGACAGGGTCCTATGGCTACACCTTC; cdr3_aa: CASRKTGSYGYTF
j_call: TRBJ1-4; d_call: TRBD1; v_call: TRBV12-3/TRBV12-4; clone_size: NA; cdr3_nt: TGTGCCAGCCAGAGGAGGGGGCACGAAAAACTGTTTTTT; cdr3_aa: CASQRRGHEKLFF
j_call: TRBJ1-1; d_call: NA; v_call: TRBV4-1; clone_size: NA; cdr3_nt: TGCGCCAGCAGCGGAAGTAGGGCCACTGAAGCTTTCTTT; cdr3_aa: CASSGSRATEAFF
j_call: TRBJ2-7; d_call: NA; v_call: TRBV5-4; clone_size: NA; cdr3_nt: TGTGCCAGCAGCTATGGGCCCAGTCGAGAGCAGTACTTC; cdr3_aa: CASSYGPSREQYF
j_call: TRBJ2-2; d_call: NA; v_call: TRBV27; clone_size: NA; cdr3_nt: TGTGCCAGCAGTTTATCGCTTGGTGGGGGACTCCCCGGGGAGCTGTTTTTT; cdr3_aa: CASSLSLGGGLPGELFF
j_call: TRBJ2-1; d_call: TRBD2; v_call: TRBV19; clone_size: NA; cdr3_nt: TGTGCCAGTAGCCCCTCTAGCGGGGGCTCCTACAATGAGCAGTTCTTC; cdr3_aa: CASSPSSGGSYNEQFF
j_call: TRBJ1-2; d_call: TRBD1; v_call: TRBV14; clone_size: NA; cdr3_nt: TGTGCCAGCAGCCTTTCCCAGGGGGCAGTGAACTATGGCTACACCTTC; cdr3_aa: CASSLSQGAVNYGYTF
j_call: TRBJ2-2; d_call: NA; v_call: TRBV3-1/TRBV3-2; clone_size: NA; cdr3_nt: TGTGCCAGCAGCCGAGGACGAGGAGAAGGACGGACCGGGGAGCTGTTTTTT; cdr3_aa: CASSRGRGEGRTGELFF
j_call: TRBJ1-1; d_call: TRBD1; v_call: TRBV6-5; clone_size: NA; cdr3_nt: TGTGCCAGCAACCAAGACAGGGGGCGTGAAGCTTTCTTT; cdr3_aa: CASNQDRGREAFF
j_call: TRBJ2-7; d_call: NA; v_call: TRBV11-1; clone_size: once; cdr3_nt: TGTGCCAGCAGCTTAGAAGCAGGTTCCTACGAGCAGTACTTC; cdr3_aa: CASSLEAGSYEQYF
j_call: TRBJ1-1; d_call: NA; v_call: TRBV6-5; clone_size: NA; cdr3_nt: TGTGCCAGCAGTTACGGGAAGGGCTTGGCTGAAGCTTTCTTT; cdr3_aa: CASSYGKGLAEAFF
j_call: TRBJ1-5; d_call: TRBD1; v_call: TRBV6-5; clone_size: NA; cdr3_nt: TGTGCCAGCAGTTTGTCCGGGACAGGGATAGGACAGCCCCAGCATTTT; cdr3_aa: CASSLSGTGIGQPQHF
j_call: TRBJ2-3; d_call: NA; v_call: TRBV7-9; clone_size: once; cdr3_nt: TGTGCCAGCAGCTGGATTAGTGGGGGGAGAGACACAGATACGCAGTATTTT; cdr3_aa: CASSWISGGRDTDTQYF
j_call: TRBJ1-4; d_call: TRBD1; v_call: TRBV4-1; clone_size: NA; cdr3_nt: TGCGCCAGCAGCCAAGAGCCAGGGGGGGATGAAAAACTGTTTTTT; cdr3_aa: CASSQEPGGDEKLFF
j_call: TRBJ1-5; d_call: NA; v_call: TRBV5-1; clone_size: NA; cdr3_nt: TGCGCCAGCAGCTTGGGGGTGAACGGCAATCAGCCCCAGCATTTT; cdr3_aa: CASSLGVNGNQPQHF
j_call: TRBJ2-1; d_call: NA; v_call: TRBV4-1; clone_size: once; cdr3_nt: TGCGCCAGCTGTAGTGGGGACTACAATGAGCAGTTCTTC; cdr3_aa: CASCSGDYNEQFF
j_call: TRBJ1-1; d_call: NA; v_call: TRBV5-5; clone_size: NA; cdr3_nt: TGTGCCAGCAGCTTTAGTTTAGGTATTAGCACTGAAGCTTTCTTT; cdr3_aa: CASSFSLGISTEAFF
j_call: TRBJ1-5; d_call: TRBD1; v_call: TRBV27; clone_size: NA; cdr3_nt: TGTGCCAGCAGTCCCAGGGGGCGATCGAATCAGCCCCAGCATTTT; cdr3_aa: CASSPRGRSNQPQHF
j_call: TRBJ2-3; d_call: NA; v_call: TRBV2; clone_size: NA; cdr3_nt: TGTGCCAGCGGTAGCGGCTCTAGCACAGATACGCAGTATTTT; cdr3_aa: CASGSGSSTDTQYF
j_call: TRBJ1-6; d_call: NA; v_call: TRBV7-2; clone_size: NA; cdr3_nt: TGTGCCAGCAGCTTAGTGGGGGGGAGCTCCTATAATTCACCCCTCCACTTT; cdr3_aa: CASSLVGGSSYNSPLHF
j_call: TRBJ2-2; d_call: NA; v_call: TRBV4-1; clone_size: NA; cdr3_nt: TGCGCCAGCAGCCAAAGGACTCAGAACACCGGGGAGCTGTTTTTT; cdr3_aa: CASSQRTQNTGELFF
j_call: TRBJ2-1; d_call: NA; v_call: TRBV29-1; clone_size: NA; cdr3_nt: TGCAGCGTTGTTGGACCCGATGAGCAGTTCTTC; cdr3_aa: CSVVGPDEQFF
j_call: TRBJ1-5; d_call: NA; v_call: TRBV6-5; clone_size: NA; cdr3_nt: TGTGCCAGCAGCCATCACAGGGAACGTCAGCCCCAGCATTTT; cdr3_aa: CASSHHRERQPQHF
j_call: TRBJ2-1; d_call: NA; v_call: TRBV5-4; clone_size: NA; cdr3_nt: TGTGCCAGCAGCTTGGATCAAAATGAGCAGTTCTTC; cdr3_aa: CASSLDQNEQFF
j_call: TRBJ2-1; d_call: NA; v_call: TRBV3-1/TRBV3-2; clone_size: NA; cdr3_nt: TGTGCCAGCAGACTATACAATGAGCAGTTCTTC; cdr3_aa: CASRLYNEQFF
j_call: TRBJ2-7; d_call: NA; v_call: TRBV7-8; clone_size: NA; cdr3_nt: TGTGCCAGCAGCAACTACGAGCAGTACTTC; cdr3_aa: CASSNYEQYF
j_call: TRBJ1-2; d_call: NA; v_call: TRBV25-1; clone_size: NA; cdr3_nt: TGTGCCAGCAGCCAGGGAGGGGCTAATGGCTACACCTTC; cdr3_aa: CASSQGGANGYTF
j_call: TRBJ2-7; d_call: TRBD1; v_call: TRBV5-1; clone_size: NA; cdr3_nt: TGCGCCAGCAGCTTGTCGGGACAGATTTCCGAGCAGTACTTC; cdr3_aa: CASSLSGQISEQYF